The sequence of this TCR beta chain was determined in a study of blood T cells in healthy people across ages. Next came a second PCR, run for about 6 to 11 cycles, which used a sample-barcoded 5' primer along with a J-beta primer mix. MiXCR, run by TCRdb on the 5' RACE reads, gives a single entry per CDR3 protein. The sample includes about 1.6 million distinct CDR3 sequences, about 31% of them seen just once. The CDR3 has 16 amino acids. Trimming at V came to 3 bases and at J to 5 bases, leaving 10 bases not matched to a gene. Germline loops: CDR1 MDHEN, CDR2 SYDVKM. This clonotype was seen a handful of times.

V usage is TRBV28 and J usage is TRBJ2-5; 9 bases fit TRBD2. What was sequenced was blood. The TCR sequence derives from a woman aged 25 to 39 in good health. The CDR3 sequence is CASSFRSSGSRETQYF. CDR3 in DNA: TGTGCCAGCAGTTTCCGTAGTAGCGGGAGTAGGGAGACCCAGTACTTC.